Listed here is a single T cell receptor (beta chain). Its recognized antigen is unknown. Nothing much larger sits one base from this clone, and base qualities are not available. From a lookup of the germline V gene (reference sequence), CDR1 and CDR2 are LGHDT and YNNKEL. The V end loses 0 bases and the J end loses 4 bases, and a stretch of 15 bases separates them. Its CDR3 holds 16 amino acids, cysteine through phenylalanine. Only CDR3 DNA remains: 48 bases, in frame from the first base. The data were obtained in a study of vaccination effects on CD4 cells after COVID-19 (dated by TCRdb to 2021 to 2024). Turning to the overall study: Across the study, the median time from the second dose to post-vaccine sampling was 72 days (range 14 to 241). SARS-CoV-2 spike-specific CD4+ TCR repertoires from before and after mRNA vaccination were compared in COVID-19 convalescent patients and in infection-naive vaccine recipients. Altogether, approximately 10 COVID-19 convalescent patients and a few SARS-CoV-2-naive healthy vaccine recipients made up the full study. The Oncomine TCR Beta short-read assay on an Illumina iSeq 100 was used to sequence cultures from other donors in the study. Study-wide conclusions, independent of this receptor: At late post-vaccination timepoints, both infection-induced and vaccine-induced clones showed marked clonal contraction, consistent with waning T cell responses. In healthy vaccine recipients, vaccine-induced clones were almost all SARS-CoV-2 mono-reactive, with only 1 of 255 being cross-reactive with common cold coronaviruses. Limitations of the study were the small number of convalescent patients and the absence of early post-infection timepoints.

Receptor libraries were prepared by the immunoSEQ multiplex PCR assay. TCR beta CDR3 sequencing was performed on DNA from the cultured, isolated CD4+ T cells. Per the authors' processing: Non-productive TCR sequences were removed and reads were trimmed to the CDR3 region, keeping CDR3s of at least 7 amino acids. The MANAFEST web app was used to pick out antigen-specific clonotypes by comparing their expansion in peptide wells with that in reference cultures. To count as positive, a clone had to show expansion at FDR<0.05 compared with the reference and with all other wells, an odds ratio above 5, and a frequency above 0.1% in two replicate wells. Cross-reactive clonotypes were defined as significantly expanded in SARS-CoV-2 spike wells and in at least one common cold coronavirus spike condition. CDR3 similarity was assessed by Levenshtein distance with the stringdist R package, and unrooted trees were built with ape in R 3.6.1. In its TCRdb copy, this immuneACCESS table keeps in-frame sequences only and misses some clones. Where compared with another copy, unresolved V genes explain less than half of these, and the others have no known cause. D and trimming come from the DNA, and the V and J calls and clone size come from that table. A total of nearly 30,000 clones appear in this sample, over 70% of them only once. The biggest ten clones account for roughly 15% of the sample.

In the ViraFEST assay, PBMC were stimulated with viral peptide pools, and antigen-specific CD4+ T cell clonotypes were then identified by expansion using TCR sequencing. After around 11 days of culture, CD4+ T cells were isolated with the EasySep CD4+ T cell isolation kit. Two doses of either the BNT162b2 or the mRNA-1273 mRNA SARS-CoV-2 vaccine were administered to participants. Negative nucleocapsid antibody results before and after vaccination confirmed that the healthy vaccine recipients had no prior SARS-CoV-2 infection. Each well held roughly 2 million PBMC cultured in IMDM containing approximately 5% human AB serum, approximately 10 IU/ml IL-2 and gentamicin, along with about 9.5 ug/ml peptides. On days 3 and 7, half of the culture medium was replaced with fresh IL-2-containing medium. Unless noted otherwise, every peptide stimulation condition was cultured in triplicate wells. Using Ficoll-Paque Plus gradient centrifugation, PBMC were separated from whole blood and then either used fresh or cryopreserved at -140C. The overlapping peptide pools covered the spike proteins of SARS-CoV-2 as well as those of the common cold coronaviruses HCoV-NL63, HCoV-OC43 and HCoV-229E. Genomic DNA was extracted from cultured CD4+ T cells with the QIAamp micro DNA kit.

The specimen comprised CD4+ T cells from PBMCs cultured with HCoV-229E spike peptides, sampled after COVID-19 vaccination. The cell subset or site label of this sample denotes: HCoV-229E spike overlapping peptide pool stimulation. This chain joins TRBV3-1 (or the pseudogene TRBV3-2) to TRBJ1-2; TRBD1 is perhaps the D gene, given 5 matching bases. This TCR was recovered from a human donor who received a COVID-19 vaccine. The base sequence is TGTGCCAGCAGCCAAGATTCGGGGGTTCGGTCCTATGGCTACACCTTC. It codes for CASSQDSGVRSYGYTF.